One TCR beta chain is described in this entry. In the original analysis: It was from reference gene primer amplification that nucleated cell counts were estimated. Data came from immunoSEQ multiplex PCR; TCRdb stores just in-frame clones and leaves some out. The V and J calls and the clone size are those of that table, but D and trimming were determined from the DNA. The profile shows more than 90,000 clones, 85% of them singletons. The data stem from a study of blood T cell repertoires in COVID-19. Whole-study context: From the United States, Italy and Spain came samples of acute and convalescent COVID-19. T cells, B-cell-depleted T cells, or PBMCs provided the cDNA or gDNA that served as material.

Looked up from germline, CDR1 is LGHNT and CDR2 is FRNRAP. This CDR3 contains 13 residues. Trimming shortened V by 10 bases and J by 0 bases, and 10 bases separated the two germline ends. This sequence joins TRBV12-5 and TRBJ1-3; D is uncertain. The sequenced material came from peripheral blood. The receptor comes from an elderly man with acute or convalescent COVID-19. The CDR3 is CATRRDSGNTIYF. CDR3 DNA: TGTGCTACACGACGGGACTCTGGAAACACCATATATTTT.